This TCR beta chain was recovered during a study of blood T cell repertoires in COVID-19. Overall study context: PBMCs, B-cell-depleted T cells, or T cells provided the cDNA or gDNA that made up the material.

This clone was counted a few times. Before being deemed recovered, Cohort 3 donors had two negative PCRs, clearance, or symptom resolution. Per germline, CDR1 MNHNY and CDR2 SVGAGI (reference sequence). Trimming at V came to 7 bases and at J to 1 base, leaving 13 bases not matched to a gene. This CDR3 region has 17 residues. Per the original methods: Scientists estimated how many nucleated cells there were by amplifying reference gene primers. Generated by immunoSEQ multiplex PCR, the TCRdb table keeps only in-frame clones and is missing some. V and J calls and clone size are copied from that table; D and trimming were computed from the DNA. Counted here are about 210,000 clones, approximately 75% occurring once; the ten biggest clones make up 9.2%.

This sequence joins TRBV6-6 and TRBJ2-7, with 10 bases aligning to TRBD1. The sample consisted of PBMCs or T cells enriched from blood (not recorded which). This clonotype was sampled from a man aged 35 to 55 who had recovered from COVID-19. The CDR3 loop reads CASNRDRGLLQSYEQYF. The CDR3 coding sequence is TGTGCCAGCAATCGAGACAGGGGGCTACTGCAATCCTACGAGCAGTACTTC.